This entry lists 24 T cell receptor beta chains sequenced from one sample in a study of PD-1 blockade in classical Hodgkin lymphoma. Each patient's relapse followed autologous stem cell transplantation, and brentuximab vedotin exposure varied. Clones were read by immunoSEQ multiplex PCR, and TCRdb kept only the in-frame ones, dropping some. This sample yields 20,000 to 30,000 clones, of which around 86% are seen a single time; 15% to 20% belongs to the top ten. The starting material was peripheral blood mononuclear cells (PBMCs), obtained before the second cycle of nivolumab. These TCRs come from a human donor with classical Hodgkin lymphoma.

This clone was observed a few times. The chain links TRBV7-9 to TRBJ2-2; tentatively, D is TRBD2 (6 bases). The CDR3 runs to 18 residues. Germline assignment: CDR1 SEHNR and CDR2 FQNEAQ (reference sequence). V gave up 4 bases and J gave up 1 base, with 19 bases separating them. The chain's CDR3 is CASSSHIWGEKNTGELFF. The CDR3 region has the DNA TGTGCCAGCAGCTCCCATATATGGGGGGAGAAGAACACCGGGGAGCTGTTTTTT.

This clone rates as medium-sized. This sample also contains other DNA sequences that code for the same CDR3. This chain joins TRBV5-1 and TRBJ1-3; possible D gene TRBD1, 6 bases. V was shortened by 0 bases and J by 4 bases, with 11 bases between the two germline ends. The CDR3 contains 15 residues. Germline V CDR1 and CDR2: SGHRS, YFSETQ. This CDR3 reads CASSLVGAGGNTIYF. CDR3 bases: TGCGCCAGCAGCTTGGTGGGGGCCGGGGGAAACACCATATATTTT.

The J gene is TRBJ1-5, the V gene TRBV18, with D hard to call. V was trimmed by 3 bases and J by 2 bases, leaving 14 bases between them. The length of the CDR3 is 16 residues. Germline CDR1 reads KGHSH; CDR2 reads LQKENI. DNA of the CDR3: TGTGCCAGCTCACCGGCAGGTCTGAGCGGCAATCAGCCCCAGCATTTT. Protein: CASSPAGLSGNQPQHF. The variable domain in full, with the rest retrieved from reference TRBV18 and TRBJ1-5, is NAGVMQNPRHLVRRRGQEARLRCSPMKGHSHVYWYRQLPEEGLKFMVYLQKENIIDESGMPKERFSAEFPKEGPSILRIQQVVRGDSAAYFCASSPAGLSGNQPQHFGDGTRLSIL.

The V gene is TRBV5-1, the J gene TRBJ2-2, with D possibly TRBD2 on 5 matching bases. Trimming pared 0 bases from V and 6 bases from J, leaving 15 bases between. This CDR3 has 16 amino acids. CDR1 and CDR2 from the germline V gene are SGHRS and YFSETQ. The CDR3 DNA reads as TGCGCCAGCAGCTTGGTTGGTGGTGGAGGTCCCGGGGAGCTGTTTTTT. It codes for CASSLVGGGGPGELFF. Using reference TRBV5-1 and TRBJ2-2 for the parts outside the CDR3, the full variable domain is KAGVTQTPRYLIKTRGQQVTLSCSPISGHRSVSWYQQTPGQGLQFLFEYFSETQRNKGNFPGRFSGRQFSNSRSEMNVSTLELGDSALYLCASSLVGGGGPGELFFGEGSRLTVL.

This chain connects TRBV5-1 to TRBJ2-3; 10 bases are a match to TRBD2. V shed 2 bases and J 2 bases; nucleotides not matched to a gene: 8. The CDR3 is 17 residues long. Germline-derived CDR1 and CDR2 are SGHRS and YFSETQ. The chain's CDR3 is CASSFGITSGATDTQYF. The CDR3 DNA reads as TGCGCCAGCAGCTTTGGCATAACTAGCGGGGCCACAGATACGCAGTATTTT. The full variable domain, its missing parts supplied by reference TRBV5-1 and TRBJ2-3, is KAGVTQTPRYLIKTRGQQVTLSCSPISGHRSVSWYQQTPGQGLQFLFEYFSETQRNKGNFPGRFSGRQFSNSRSEMNVSTLELGDSALYLCASSFGITSGATDTQYFGPGTRLTVL.

This chain links TRBV19 with TRBJ1-5, with a weak D call TRBD1 (6 bases). With 6 bases removed from V and 15 bases from J, the gap between germline ends came to 18 bases. The CDR3 loop spans 12 amino acids. Germline CDR1 reads LNHDA; CDR2 reads SQIVND (reference sequence). CDR3 nucleotides: TGTGCCAGTAGCCCACAGGGCGACCTCCGGCATTTT. Translated, it gives CASSPQGDLRHF.

The chain carries TRBV28 and TRBJ1-3, with 11 bases matching TRBD1. Germline V lookup: CDR1 MDHEN, CDR2 SYDVKM. The J segment lost 0 bases and the V segment lost 6 bases, leaving 4 bases of the junction unmatched. There are 16 residues in the CDR3. The CDR3: CASSPGTGGSGNTIYF. CDR3 bases: TGTGCCAGCAGCCCCGGGACAGGGGGCTCTGGAAACACCATATATTTT.

The count of this clone is one. CDR3 bases: TGTGCCAGCAGCCGTACGGGGGGGACTAATGAAAAACTGTTTTTT. Translation: CASSRTGGTNEKLFF. The rearrangement uses TRBV11-2 and TRBJ1-4; maybe TRBD1 (5 bases). The CDR3 is 15 residues long. Germline V gene data show CDR1 as SGHAT and CDR2 as FQNNGV. Trimming left V 5 bases short and J 2 bases short, with 12 bases between.

V and J are TRBV12-5 and TRBJ1-6; D gene uncertain. CDR1 is LGHNT, CDR2 FRNRAP, per germline. The CDR3 consists of 15 residues. The ends were cut back, 3 bases at V and 6 bases at J, with 12 bases in the middle. The CDR3 reads CASGLEGSGNSPLHF. CDR3 DNA sequence: TGTGCTAGTGGTTTAGAGGGATCTGGTAATTCACCCCTCCACTTT.

The rearrangement joins TRBV25-1 to TRBJ1-1; D gene unclear. Between the trimmed V and J ends, which lost 0 bases and 4 bases, there was a span of 15 bases. Germline assignment: CDR1 MGHDK and CDR2 SYGVNS. This CDR3 region has 16 residues. The CDR3 DNA reads as TGTGCCAGCAGTGAATATATCTTTACTTCGGTCACTGAAGCTTTCTTT. Protein sequence: CASSEYIFTSVTEAFF.

This clone was seen only a few times. The chain combines TRBV7-3 with TRBJ2-1; the match to TRBD1 covers 8 bases. The CDR3 consists of 16 residues. CDR1 is SGHTA, CDR2 FQGTGA, per germline. Trimming at V came to 0 bases and at J to 8 bases, leaving 9 bases not matched to a gene. This CDR3 reads CASSLTGLAGGYEQFF. CDR3 DNA sequence: TGTGCCAGCAGCTTAACAGGCTTGGCAGGGGGCTATGAGCAGTTCTTC.

V and J are TRBV18 and TRBJ1-2, with a weak D call TRBD1 (5 bases). The CDR3 consists of 15 residues. V was trimmed by 3 bases and J by 8 bases, leaving 19 bases between them. Germline V CDR1 and CDR2: KGHSH, LQKENI. For the CDR3, the DNA is TGTGCCAGCTCACCCGATGGGACCCCCGGAGGGGGCTACACCTTC. It specifies CASSPDGTPGGGYTF.

Comments on this clone: Distinct nucleotide sequences in the sample also encode this CDR3. The gene calls are TRBV23-1 and TRBJ2-7, with D maybe TRBD2 (5 bases). TRBV23-1 is flagged as an ORF with uncertain function. V was pared by 7 bases and J by 0 bases, with 7 bases between. The CDR3 loop spans 12 amino acids. The CDR3 DNA is TGCGCCAGCATTCGGGGCTCCTACGAGCAGTACTTC. Its translation: CASIRGSYEQYF.

This clone was picked up one time. This sequence joins TRBV10-3 and TRBJ2-7; TRBD2 aligns across 8 bases. J was trimmed by 3 bases and V by 10 bases; bases with no gene match: 14. Per the germline V gene, CDR1 is ENHRY and CDR2 is SYGVKD. The CDR3 is 15 residues long. The chain's CDR3 is CATLPTTSEHYEQYF. As DNA, the CDR3 is TGTGCCACCCTCCCAACGACTAGCGAACACTACGAGCAGTACTTC.

V is TRBV5-1 and J is TRBJ1-2; 9 bases are a match to TRBD1. The CDR3 consists of 16 residues. V dropped 4 bases and J dropped 4; count of bases not matched to a gene: 11. Germline-derived CDR1 and CDR2 are SGHRS and YFSETQ. CDR3 nucleotides: TGCGCCAGCAGCCCTCTACAGGGGGCGCATAGCTATGGCTACACCTTC. Translation: CASSPLQGAHSYGYTF.

V usage is TRBV6-1 and J usage is TRBJ1-1; no clear D gene. Germline CDR1 reads MNHNS; CDR2 reads SASEGT. The CDR3 has 14 amino acids. Trimming removed 1 base from V and 1 base from J, with 7 bases in between. For the CDR3, the DNA is TGTGCCAGCAGTGAAGAGGCAGCGAACACTGAAGCTTTCTTT. Its protein is CASSEEAANTEAFF.

This chain uses TRBV15 with TRBJ2-3, with 10 bases aligning to TRBD2. This CDR3 spans 21 amino acids. Germline-derived CDR1 and CDR2 are LNHNV and YYDKDF (reference sequence). J gave up 0 bases and V 0 bases, and 15 bases lay outside the gene matches. The DNA of the CDR3 is TGTGCCACCAGCAGAGATCGTTTGTCTAGCGGGAGCTACCCTAGCACAGATACGCAGTATTTT. Its protein product is CATSRDRLSSGSYPSTDTQYF.

This clone was recorded only once. One junction end disagrees with the germline gene, perhaps due to a read error. The genes are TRBV5-3 and TRBJ2-7; tentatively, D is TRBD2 (5 bases). TRBV5-3 is treated as an ORF (open reading frame) with a function not yet certain. This CDR3 is 12 amino acids long. In nucleotides, the CDR3 is TGTGCCAGCAGCTTTGGGAGCGCCGAGCAGTACTTC. It codes for CASSFGSAEQYF.

The chain is built from TRBV25-1 and TRBJ1-2; D not resolved. The CDR3 contains 14 residues. Germline values: CDR1 MGHDK, CDR2 SYGVNS. The germline V and J ends were trimmed by 3 bases and 4 bases, with 12 bases remaining between them. The CDR3, as DNA: TGTGCCAGCAGTGAGGTAACGGTAGCCTATGGCTACACCTTC. Amino acids: CASSEVTVAYGYTF.

This clone showed up just once. V is TRBV2 and J is TRBJ2-3; 13 bases match TRBD2. This CDR3 is 19 amino acids long. The junction had 13 bases not matched to a gene; V was cut back by 6 bases and J by 1 base. Germline V lookup: CDR1 SNHLY, CDR2 FYNNEI. CDR3 coding DNA: TGTGCCAGCAGGCCTAGGGTACTAGCGGGGGGGCTACGCACAGATACGCAGTATTTT. This encodes CASRPRVLAGGLRTDTQYF. Looking up the rest from reference TRBV2 and TRBJ2-3 gives the full variable domain: EPEVTQTPSHQVTQMGQEVILRCVPISNHLYFYWYRQILGQKVEFLVSFYNNEISEKSEIFDDQFSVERPDGSNFTLKIRSTKLEDSAMYFCASRPRVLAGGLRTDTQYFGPGTRLTVL.

About this clone: This sample includes further DNA sequences coding for the same CDR3. The V and J genes are TRBV6-1 and TRBJ1-1, with a possible D match to TRBD1 (5 bases). V was shortened by 3 bases and J by 5 bases, with 13 bases between the two germline ends. The CDR3 sequence is 14 residues long. Per the germline V gene, CDR1 is MNHNS and CDR2 is SASEGT. CDR3 sequence: CASSDSHWGTEAFF. The CDR3 coding sequence is TGTGCCAGCAGTGATAGTCATTGGGGGACTGAAGCTTTCTTT.

The V call is TRBV19, the J call TRBJ2-1, with 12 bases that match TRBD1. Trimming at V came to 9 bases and at J to 8 bases, leaving 5 bases not matched to a gene. Germline assignment: CDR1 LNHDA and CDR2 SQIVND (reference sequence). CDR3 length: 13 amino acids. The CDR3 nucleotides read TGTGCCAGCAGGGGGACAGGGGGCCATGAGCAGTTCTTC. Translated, it gives CASRGTGGHEQFF.

This clone appeared a single time. The gene calls are TRBV6-5 and TRBJ1-2; maybe TRBD1 (5 bases). The germline V gene encodes CDR1 MNHEY and CDR2 SVGAGI. The CDR3 has 15 amino acids. V gave up 2 bases and J gave up 2 bases, with 12 bases separating them. Here the CDR3 reads CASSYHGQKNYGYTF. CDR3 DNA: TGTGCCAGCAGTTACCACGGACAAAAAAACTATGGCTACACCTTC.

This clone has more than one count but fewer than ten. This rearrangement joins TRBV5-8 to TRBJ1-1; 8 bases fit TRBD1. The length of the CDR3 is 14 residues. V shed 4 bases, J shed 0 bases, and the junction held 2 bases outside the gene matches. Germline assignment: CDR1 SGHTS and CDR2 YDEGEE. The CDR3 spells CASSADRVNTEAFF. The CDR3 bases are TGTGCCAGCAGCGCGGACAGGGTGAACACTGAAGCTTTCTTT.